This T cell receptor (beta chain) was recorded in a study of blood T cell repertoires in COVID-19. Study in general: The study drew acute and convalescent COVID-19 samples from the United States, Italy and Spain. In each case, the material was cDNA or gDNA derived from T cells, B-cell-depleted T cells, or PBMCs.

Germline-derived CDR1 and CDR2 are SGHNT and YENEEA. V lost 5 bases to trimming and J lost 1 base, with 15 bases between them. This CDR3 is 15 amino acids long. In the original workflow: Cell counts per sample came from amplifying reference gene primers. The table came from immunoSEQ multiplex PCR; TCRdb's copy has only in-frame clones and leaves some out. The D gene and trimming were derived from the DNA, and the V and J assignments and clone size from that table. This table holds under 300,000 clones, approximately 90% found once. The chain joins TRBV11-3 to TRBJ2-7; D may be TRBD2 (6 bases). The sequenced sample was peripheral blood. This sequence was found in a woman aged 35 to 49 who had recovered from COVID-19. CDR3 loop: CASSPRSGLSYEQYF. CDR3 bases: TGTGCCAGCAGCCCCAGGTCCGGACTATCCTACGAGCAGTACTTC.